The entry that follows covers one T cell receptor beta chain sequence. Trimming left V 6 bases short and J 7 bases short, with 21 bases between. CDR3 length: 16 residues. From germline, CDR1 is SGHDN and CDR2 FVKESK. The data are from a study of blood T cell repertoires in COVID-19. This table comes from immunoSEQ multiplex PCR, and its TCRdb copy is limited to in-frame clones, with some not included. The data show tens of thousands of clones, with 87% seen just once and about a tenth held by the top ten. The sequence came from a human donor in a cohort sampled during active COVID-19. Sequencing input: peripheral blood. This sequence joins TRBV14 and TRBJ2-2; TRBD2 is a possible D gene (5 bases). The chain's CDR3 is CASSQRPPSTSGELFF. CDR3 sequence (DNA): TGTGCCAGCAGTCAAAGGCCGCCTAGCACGAGCGGGGAGCTGTTTTTT.